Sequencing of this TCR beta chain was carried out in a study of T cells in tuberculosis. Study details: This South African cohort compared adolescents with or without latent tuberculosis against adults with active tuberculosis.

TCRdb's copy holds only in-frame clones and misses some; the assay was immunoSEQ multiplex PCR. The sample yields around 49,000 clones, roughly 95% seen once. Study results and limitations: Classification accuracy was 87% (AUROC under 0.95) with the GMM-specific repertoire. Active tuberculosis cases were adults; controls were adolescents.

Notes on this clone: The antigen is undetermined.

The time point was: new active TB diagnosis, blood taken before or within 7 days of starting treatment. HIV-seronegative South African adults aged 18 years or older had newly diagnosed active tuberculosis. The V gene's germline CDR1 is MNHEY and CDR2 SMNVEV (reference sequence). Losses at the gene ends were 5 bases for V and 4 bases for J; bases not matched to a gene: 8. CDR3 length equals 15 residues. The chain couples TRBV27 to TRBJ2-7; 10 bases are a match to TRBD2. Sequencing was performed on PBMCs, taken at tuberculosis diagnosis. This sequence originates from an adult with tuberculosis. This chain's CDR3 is CASSHGAGGGYEQYF. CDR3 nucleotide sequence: TGTGCCAGCAGTCATGGAGCGGGAGGGGGGTACGAGCAGTACTTC.